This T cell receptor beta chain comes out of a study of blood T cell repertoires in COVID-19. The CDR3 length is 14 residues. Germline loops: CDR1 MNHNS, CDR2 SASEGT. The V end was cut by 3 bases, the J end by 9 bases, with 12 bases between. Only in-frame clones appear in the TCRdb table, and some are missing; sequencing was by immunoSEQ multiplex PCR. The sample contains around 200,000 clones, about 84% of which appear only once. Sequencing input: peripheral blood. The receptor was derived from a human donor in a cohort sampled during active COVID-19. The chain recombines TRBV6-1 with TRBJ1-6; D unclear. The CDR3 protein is CASSELRAGSPLHF. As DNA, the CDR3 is TGTGCCAGCAGTGAGTTGCGTGCGGGTTCACCCCTCCACTTT.